Given below is one T cell receptor beta chain in context. Its antigen is unknown. The data stem from a study of OX40 agonist ivuxolimab in advanced cancers. Study-level information: Dose-escalation patients were diagnosed with hepatocellular carcinoma, melanoma, renal cell cancer or head and neck cancer. A partial response was reached by three patients: one with hepatocellular carcinoma and two with cutaneous melanoma.

Baseline, cycle 4 day 1, and cycle 7 day 1 were the blood sampling points. Germline assignment: CDR1 MNHNS and CDR2 SASEGT. The CDR3 is made up of 13 amino acids. Trimming left V 8 bases short and J 0 bases short, with 8 bases between. Study-wide results and caveats: Partly responding patients at 0.1-3.0 mg/kg showed some of the smallest clonal expansion.

Clones were read by immunoSEQ multiplex PCR, and TCRdb kept only the in-frame ones, dropping some. This table holds about 73,000 clones, 80% to 95% found once. The source was CD4+ or CD8+ T cells sorted from blood, collected in a trial of the OX40 agonist ivuxolimab. The chain carries TRBV6-1 and TRBJ1-3; tentatively, D is TRBD1 (5 bases). The clonotype comes from an adult with an advanced solid tumor such as melanoma, head and neck, liver or kidney cancer. This CDR3 is CASRDLSGNTIYF. The CDR3 nucleotides read TGTGCCAGCCGGGACCTCTCTGGAAACACCATATATTTT.